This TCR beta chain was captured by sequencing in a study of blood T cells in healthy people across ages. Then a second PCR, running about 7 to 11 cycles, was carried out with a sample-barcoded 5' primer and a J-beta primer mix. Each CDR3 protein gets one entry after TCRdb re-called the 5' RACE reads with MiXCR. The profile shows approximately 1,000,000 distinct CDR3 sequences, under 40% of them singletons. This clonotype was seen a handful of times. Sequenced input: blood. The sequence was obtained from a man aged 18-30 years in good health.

Written as DNA, the CDR3 is TGCGCCAGCAGTTTGAACGGGCAGGAAGAGACCCAGTACTTC. This translates into CASSLNGQEETQYF. This chain connects TRBV5-1 to TRBJ2-5; D call uncertain. This CDR3 is 14 amino acids long. CDR1 is SGHRS, CDR2 YFSETQ, per germline. Trimming cost V 5 bases and J 3 bases, with 14 bases left between them.